What follows are 31 T cell receptor beta chains derived from one specimen sequenced in a study of long-term antiretroviral therapy in people with HIV. At survey level, the immunoSEQ assay was run in its v3.0 version. Clones were read by immunoSEQ multiplex PCR, and TCRdb kept only the in-frame ones, dropping some. The repertoire includes 22,000 or so clones, about 78% of them detected once, and 12% to 15% sits in the top ten. Sequenced material: unsorted PBMCs, taken 2.9 years after starting antiretroviral therapy. The receptors were gathered from a young woman with HIV.

In this sample, this clone turned up a few times. The chain joins TRBV7-3 to TRBJ1-5; no firm D call. V was shortened by 7 bases and J by 5 bases, with 9 bases between the two germline ends. The CDR3 runs 12 residues. Germline CDR1 SGHTA, CDR2 FQGTGA. CDR3 amino acids: CASTPGYQPQHF. The CDR3 region has the DNA TGTGCCAGCACCCCCGGGTATCAGCCCCAGCATTTT.

This clone turned up a few times. This chain links TRBV14 with TRBJ2-7; D is unresolved. Per the germline V gene, CDR1 is SGHDN and CDR2 is FVKESK. This CDR3 region has 14 residues. V lost 0 bases to trimming and J lost 3 bases, with 9 bases between them. CDR3 nucleotides: TGTGCCAGCAGCCAAGAAGACCGGCTCTACGAGCAGTACGTC. This encodes CASSQEDRLYEQYV.

The chain joins TRBV7-9 to TRBJ2-2; D call uncertain. The V end lost 5 bases, the J end lost 3 bases, and 19 bases lay between the germline ends. CDR1 and CDR2 from the germline V gene are SEHNR and FQNEAQ (reference sequence). The CDR3 has 17 residues. The CDR3 DNA sequence: TGTGCCAGCAGCCCTCGGCCCGGGCGGACCCACACCGGGGAGCTGTTTTTT. It specifies CASSPRPGRTHTGELFF.

The chain is built from TRBV30 and TRBJ2-1; possibly TRBD2 for D (5 bases). V was pared by 0 bases and J by 6 bases, with 9 bases between. The germline V gene encodes CDR1 GTSNPN and CDR2 SVGIG (reference sequence). This CDR3 region has 13 residues. CDR3 region: CAWSVHSVNEQFF. The CDR3 bases are TGTGCCTGGAGTGTTCATAGCGTCAATGAGCAGTTCTTC.

The V gene is TRBV27, the J gene TRBJ2-3; TRBD1 matches at 10 bases. The CDR3 consists of 17 residues. Germline V CDR1 and CDR2: MNHEY, SMNVEV (reference sequence). J was trimmed by 1 base and V by 6 bases; bases with no gene match: 10. The CDR3 sequence is CASSEIRTGGGTDTQYF. CDR3 DNA sequence: TGTGCCAGCAGCGAAATTCGGACAGGGGGAGGCACAGATACGCAGTATTTT.

The chain employs TRBV19 and TRBJ1-5; TRBD1 matches 8 bases. Per germline, CDR1 LNHDA and CDR2 SQIVND (reference sequence). J gave up 3 bases and V 10 bases, and 8 bases lay outside the gene matches. CDR3 length: 14 residues. In DNA, the CDR3 is TGTGCCATTAGAGACAGGGGATACAATCAGCCCCAGCATTTT. Its translation: CAIRDRGYNQPQHF.

This sequence joins TRBV6-1 and TRBJ2-3, with D uncertain. The V gene's germline CDR1 is MNHNS and CDR2 SASEGT. The CDR3 covers 15 residues. V was pared by 1 base and J by 3 bases, with 11 bases between. In DNA, the CDR3 is TGTGCCAGCAGTGAAGATGGTCTCGTAACAGATACGCAGTATTTT. This codes for CASSEDGLVTDTQYF.

In its sample, this clone was seen a few times. The J gene is TRBJ2-2, the V gene TRBV27, with no clear D. Germline CDR1 reads MNHEY; CDR2 reads SMNVEV (reference sequence). The CDR3 spans 12 residues. Deletions cut 11 bases from V and 4 bases from J, with 11 bases between. The CDR3 DNA reads TGTGCCGTTTCTGGCGTCACCGGGGAGCTGTTTTTT. It encodes CAVSGVTGELFF.

The gene calls are TRBV11-2 and TRBJ2-1; 7 nucleotides align to TRBD1. Germline-derived CDR1 and CDR2 are SGHAT and FQNNGV. J was trimmed by 2 bases and V by 5 bases; bases with no gene match: 12. The CDR3 loop spans 17 amino acids. DNA for the CDR3: TGTGCCAGCAGCCCCCTCGATCGACAGGGTCCCTACAATGAGCAGTTCTTC. It is translated as CASSPLDRQGPYNEQFF.

The CDR3 reads CASSLDGTVTAGGYTF. In DNA form, the CDR3 reads TGTGCCAGCAGCTTAGACGGGACAGTTACGGCGGGGGGCTACACCTTC. The V and J genes are TRBV7-2 and TRBJ1-2; 7 bases agree with TRBD1. This CDR3 spans 16 amino acids. V lost 1 base, J lost 8 bases, and 13 bases stayed unmatched. The V gene's germline CDR1 is SGHTA and CDR2 FQGNSA.

V is TRBV5-1 and J is TRBJ1-1, with TRBD1 matching over 7 bases. V shed 4 bases, J shed 0 bases, and the junction held 6 bases outside the gene matches. Germline V gene data show CDR1 as SGHRS and CDR2 as YFSETQ. The length of the CDR3 is 15 residues. The CDR3 DNA reads TGCGCCAGCAGCATAACGGACAGGATGAACACTGAAGCTTTCTTT. Protein: CASSITDRMNTEAFF.

This clone was counted only a few times. This sequence joins TRBV2 and TRBJ1-6; a weak D match, TRBD1 (5 bases). This CDR3 comprises 12 residues. Germline-derived CDR1 and CDR2 are SNHLY and FYNNEI. V was clipped by 8 bases and J by 10 bases, with 12 bases between them. Written as DNA, the CDR3 is TGTGCCAGCCGACGGGGGACCTCACCCCTCCACTTT. Translating it yields CASRRGTSPLHF.

The J gene is TRBJ2-7, the V gene TRBV5-6, with TRBD1 matching over 11 bases. This CDR3 comprises 15 residues. The V gene's germline CDR1 is SGHDT and CDR2 YYEEEE. J lost 3 bases, V lost 0 bases, and 2 bases had no gene match. The CDR3 region has the DNA TGTGCCAGCAGCTTGGGGGGGACAGGGGGCTACGAGCAGTACGTC. Translated: CASSLGGTGGYEQYV.

This clone was observed a handful of times. The chain is built from TRBV2 and TRBJ2-2, with 8 bases aligning to TRBD1. The V gene end was trimmed by 6 bases and the J gene end by 4 bases; junction bases not matched to a gene: 7. In germline, CDR1 is SNHLY, CDR2 FYNNEI. CDR3 size: 15 residues. The CDR3: CASSRDRGITGELFF. For the CDR3, the DNA is TGTGCCAGCAGCAGAGACAGGGGTATCACCGGGGAGCTGTTTTTT.

The chain combines TRBV7-2 with TRBJ2-1; D might be TRBD2 (6 bases). Deletions cut 5 bases from V and 9 bases from J, with 20 bases between. CDR3 length: 15 residues. Germline CDR1 and CDR2: SGHTA and FQGNSA. CDR3 protein: CASSKNPASEGEQFF. The CDR3 coding sequence is TGTGCCAGCAGCAAAAATCCGGCTAGCGAAGGTGAGCAGTTCTTC.

The chain combines TRBV5-4 with TRBJ2-5; TRBD2 agrees at 10 bases. Germline assignment: CDR1 SGHNT and CDR2 YYREEE (reference sequence). The CDR3 runs to 14 residues. V lost 2 bases, J lost 5 bases, and 3 bases stayed unmatched. CDR3: CASSFGLAEETQYF. The DNA of the CDR3 is TGTGCCAGCAGCTTTGGACTAGCGGAGGAGACCCAGTACTTC.

V is TRBV11-2 and J is TRBJ1-1; 9 positions agree with TRBD1. Germline V CDR1 and CDR2: SGHAT, FQNNGV. V dropped 4 bases and J dropped 5; count of bases not matched to a gene: 5. CDR3 length equals 14 residues. The CDR3 coding sequence is TGTGCCAGCAGCTCCCGGGACAGGGAAACTGAAGCTTTCTTT. It translates to CASSSRDRETEAFF.

This rearrangement joins TRBV10-2 to TRBJ1-1; D is unclear. V shed 6 bases and J shed 2 bases, with 13 bases lying between them. Germline V gene data show CDR1 as WSHSY and CDR2 as SAAADI. The CDR3 spans 14 residues. CDR3 sequence (DNA): TGCGCCAGCAGAGAATGGGCTCCCAACACTGAAGCTTTCTTT. The encoded protein is CASREWAPNTEAFF.

The chain joins TRBV6-1 to TRBJ1-1, with a weak D call TRBD1 (5 bases). The V and J ends lost 7 bases and 7 bases respectively, with 16 bases between them. The germline V gene encodes CDR1 MNHNS and CDR2 SASEGT. The length of the CDR3 is 13 residues. The CDR3 DNA is TGTGCCAGCATCGGAGGTGGGGGTTTTGAAGCTTTCTTT. Translation gives CASIGGGGFEAFF.

The chain combines TRBV7-9 with TRBJ1-2; D is unclear. Deletions cut 3 bases from V and 8 bases from J, with 7 bases between. Germline assignment: CDR1 SEHNR and CDR2 FQNEAQ (reference sequence). The CDR3 has 11 amino acids. The CDR3 DNA reads as TGTGCCAGCAGCTTCAAGGACGGCTACACCTTC. It encodes CASSFKDGYTF.

The rearrangement links TRBV29-1 to TRBJ2-7; D may be TRBD2 (5 bases). Germline-derived CDR1 and CDR2 are SQVTM and ANQGSEA. CDR3 length: 13 amino acids. Trimming removed 5 bases from V and 4 bases from J, with 15 bases in between. The CDR3 loop reads CSVSGLSSYEQYF. The CDR3 bases are TGCAGCGTTAGCGGCCTTTCTAGTTACGAGCAGTACTTC.

V and J are TRBV6-5 and TRBJ1-6; D may be TRBD1 (5 bases). From germline, CDR1 is MNHEY and CDR2 SVGAGI. CDR3 length: 14 amino acids. The V end was cut by 6 bases, the J end by 7 bases, with 13 bases between. This CDR3 is CASRAGMVNSPLHF. The DNA of the CDR3 is TGTGCCAGCAGGGCAGGGATGGTAAATTCACCCCTCCACTTT.

The chain combines TRBV6-1 with TRBJ2-5; TRBD1 might be the D (6 bases). Trimming pared 10 bases from V and 3 bases from J, leaving 15 bases between. Germline loops: CDR1 MNHNS, CDR2 SASEGT. CDR3 size: 13 residues. The CDR3 region is CATLPGEEETQYF. In nucleotides, the CDR3 is TGTGCCACTCTCCCAGGGGAAGAAGAGACCCAGTACTTC.

The CDR3 spells CASSFLGQGRDTQYF. The CDR3 region has the DNA TGTGCCAGCAGTTTTCTCGGGCAGGGTCGGGATACGCAGTATTTT. The V gene is TRBV27, the J gene TRBJ2-3, with D maybe TRBD1 (5 bases). The germline V and J ends were trimmed by 3 bases and 6 bases, with 16 bases remaining between them. CDR3 length: 15 amino acids. CDR1 and CDR2 (germline): MNHEY, SMNVEV (reference sequence).

This clone has just a few counts. The same CDR3 can be traced to other DNA sequences in this sample. The chain has TRBV9 and TRBJ1-1; D gene ambiguous. Germline V lookup: CDR1 SGDLS, CDR2 YYNGEE. The CDR3 has 13 amino acids. The ends were cut back, 0 bases at V and 4 bases at J, with 7 bases in the middle. The CDR3 is CASSVERGTEAFF. The CDR3 DNA sequence: TGTGCCAGCAGCGTAGAAAGAGGCACTGAAGCTTTCTTT.

As DNA, the CDR3 is TGTGCCTGGAGTGCGGTTCACACCGGGGAGCTGTTTTTT. This translates into CAWSAVHTGELFF. V and J are TRBV30 and TRBJ2-2; D remains unclear. V dropped 1 base and J dropped 3 bases, with 6 bases sitting between them. The CDR3 is 13 residues long. Germline assignment: CDR1 GTSNPN and CDR2 SVGIG (reference sequence). The variable domain in full, with the rest retrieved from reference TRBV30 and TRBJ2-2, is SQTIHQWPATLVQPVGSPLSLECTVEGTSNPNLYWYRQAAGRGLQLLFYSVGIGQISSEVPQNLSASRPQDRQFILSSKKLLLSDSGFYLCAWSAVHTGELFFGEGSRLTVL.

The rearrangement links TRBV5-1 to TRBJ2-1, with unresolved D. The CDR3 totals 12 residues. Per germline, CDR1 SGHRS and CDR2 YFSETQ. V lost 5 bases, J lost 4 bases, and 7 bases lay in between. CDR3 DNA sequence: TGCGCCAGCAGAGAAGGATACAATGAGCAGTTCTTC. Amino acid sequence: CASREGYNEQFF.

The V gene is TRBV5-1, the J gene TRBJ2-3, with D possibly being TRBD1 (6 bases). The CDR3 runs 15 residues. Trimming took 3 bases from V and 4 from J, leaving 15 bases between them. Germline CDR1 and CDR2: SGHRS and YFSETQ. The CDR3 protein is CASSSTGWDSDTQYF. DNA for the CDR3: TGCGCCAGCAGCTCCACAGGGTGGGATTCAGATACGCAGTATTTT.

V usage is TRBV9 and J usage is TRBJ2-5; D tentatively fits TRBD1 or TRBD2 (5 bases each). The germline V gene has CDR1 SGDLS and CDR2 YYNGEE. Trimming shortened V by 3 bases and J by 4 bases, and 13 bases separated the two germline ends. This CDR3 is built from 14 residues. The CDR3 DNA reads TGTGCCAGCAGCGCTGATAATGGGGGAGAGACCCAGTACTTC. This gives the protein CASSADNGGETQYF.

This chain connects TRBV4-2 to TRBJ2-5; D remains unclear. With 1 base removed from V and 3 bases from J, the gap between germline ends came to 9 bases. The CDR3 spans 14 residues. Germline values: CDR1 LGHNA, CDR2 YNFKEQ. The CDR3 coding sequence is TGTGCCAGCAGCCAAGTGGCTGGGGAAGAGACCCAGTACTTC. This gives the protein CASSQVAGEETQYF.

This clone was observed a handful of times. This chain links TRBV7-2 with TRBJ2-7; 7 nucleotides align to TRBD1. This CDR3 has 18 amino acids. Unmatched junction bases numbered 16, after V lost 5 bases and J lost 0 bases. Germline values: CDR1 SGHTA, CDR2 FQGNSA. CDR3 in DNA: TGTGCCAGCAGCGTACGTGACCTCATGGGGACAGTCTCCTACGAGCAGTACTTC. It codes for CASSVRDLMGTVSYEQYF.